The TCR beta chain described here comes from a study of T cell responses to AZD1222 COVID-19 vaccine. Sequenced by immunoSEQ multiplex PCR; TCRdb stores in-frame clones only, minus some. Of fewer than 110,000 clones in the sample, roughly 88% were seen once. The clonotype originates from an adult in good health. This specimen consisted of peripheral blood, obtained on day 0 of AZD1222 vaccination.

CDR3 protein: CASSKGDSTFIGELFF. In DNA, the CDR3 is TGTGCCAGCAGCAAGGGGGACAGCACGTTTATCGGGGAGCTGTTTTTT. The V call is TRBV21-1, the J call TRBJ2-2; TRBD1 was called by the table and not checked on the DNA. TRBV21-1 is a pseudogene segment. CDR3 size: 16 residues.